The 22 T cell receptor beta chains below all came from one sample that was sequenced in a study of identical twins. TCRdb called the 5' RACE reads again in MiXCR, with one record for every CDR3 protein. Seen here are some 590,000 distinct CDR3 sequences, just under 10% observed once, and the top ten hold 2.5% to 3%. The sample was also reused in another study, on yellow fever vaccine responses in identical twins.

Sequencing was done on a sample of PBMCs. These receptors all come from a woman aged 18-29 years in good health.

The sample holds a few counts of this clonotype. This chain uses TRBV30 with TRBJ2-1, with 8 bases aligning to TRBD2. Germline V lookup: CDR1 GTSNPN, CDR2 SVGIG (reference sequence). The CDR3 length is 16 residues. Trimming at V came to 0 bases and at J to 3 bases, leaving 7 bases not matched to a gene. CDR3 sequence: CAWSVQGSGIYNEQFF. The CDR3 DNA follows: TGTGCCTGGAGTGTACAGGGTAGCGGGATCTACAATGAGCAGTTCTTC.

The table lists this clonotype with many counts. CDR3 loop: CAISADRVIYEQYF. The CDR3 DNA follows: TGTGCCATCAGCGCCGACAGGGTGATCTACGAGCAGTACTTC. V usage is TRBV10-3 and J usage is TRBJ2-7; 7 bases are shared with TRBD1. This CDR3 is built from 14 residues. Germline assignment: CDR1 ENHRY and CDR2 SYGVKD. J was trimmed by 3 bases and V by 6 bases; bases with no gene match: 8.

This clonotype was detected many times. The chain joins TRBV6-5 to TRBJ2-7, with 8 positions matching TRBD2. Per the germline V gene, CDR1 is MNHEY and CDR2 is SVGAGI. The trim removed 0 bases at V and 5 bases at J, leaving 18 bases unmatched. The CDR3 has 19 residues. CDR3 nucleotide sequence: TGTGCCAGCAGTTACTCGCGACCCTCGGGAGGGTCCTTCAGGGACGAGCAGTACTTC. Translation: CASSYSRPSGGSFRDEQYF.

The chain uses TRBV14 and TRBJ2-1, with D perhaps matching TRBD2 (6 bases). Germline CDR1 and CDR2: SGHDN and FVKESK. Trimming stripped 2 bases from V and 5 bases from J, with 16 bases between. This CDR3 region has 16 residues. CDR3 sequence reads: CASSQMDYLMNNEQFF. The CDR3 nucleotides are TGTGCCAGCAGCCAAATGGACTACCTCATGAACAATGAGCAGTTCTTC.

The chain recombines TRBV5-8 with TRBJ2-5; D possibly corresponds to TRBD1 (6 bases). CDR3 length: 14 residues. Trimming shortened V by 0 bases and J by 5 bases, and 11 bases separated the two germline ends. Germline V CDR1 and CDR2: SGHTS, YDEGEE. The DNA of the CDR3 is TGTGCCAGCAGCTTGGGGAACAGGGATGAGACCCAGTACTTC. Translated: CASSLGNRDETQYF.

This clonotype has only a few counts. CDR3 sequence reads: CASSEAGLAGVSYNEQFF. As DNA, the CDR3 is TGTGCCAGCAGTGAAGCAGGGCTAGCGGGAGTTAGCTACAATGAGCAGTTCTTC. The chain employs TRBV6-1 and TRBJ2-1; 10 bases are shared with TRBD2. Trimming cost V 0 bases and J 3 bases; bases outside gene matches: 8. This CDR3 is 18 amino acids long. Germline CDR1 reads MNHNS; CDR2 reads SASEGT.

This clonotype has only a few counts. This chain joins TRBV29-1 and TRBJ2-7; TRBD1 matches 9 bases. Germline V lookup: CDR1 SQVTM, CDR2 ANQGSEA. Unmatched junction bases numbered 3, after V lost 7 bases and J lost 2 bases. The CDR3 contains 12 residues. The CDR3 sequence is CSAWTGAYEQYF. CDR3 DNA: TGCAGCGCCTGGACAGGGGCCTACGAGCAGTACTTC.

This clonotype turned up a few times. This CDR3 is CSVDRAPANNSPLHF. Here the CDR3 DNA reads TGCAGCGTTGACCGGGCCCCAGCAAATAATTCACCCCTCCACTTT. The chain carries TRBV29-1 and TRBJ1-6; D call uncertain. The CDR3 has 15 amino acids. V lost 3 bases to trimming and J lost 5 bases, with 14 bases between them. Germline V gene data show CDR1 as SQVTM and CDR2 as ANQGSEA.

Concerning this clonotype itself: Possible read error: a much larger clone is one base away. CDR3: CASSNLGTRGEIQYF. Written as DNA, the CDR3 is TGCGCCAGCAGCAATTTAGGGACTAGAGGGGAGATCCAGTACTTC. The chain employs TRBV5-1 and TRBJ2-5, with 8 bases that match TRBD2. The CDR3 length is 15 residues. CDR1 is SGHRS, CDR2 YFSETQ, per germline.

This clonotype was seen a handful of times. The V gene is TRBV18, the J gene TRBJ2-7; TRBD2 is a possible D gene (7 bases). The CDR3 spans 14 residues. V was clipped by 6 bases and J by 5 bases, with 17 bases between them. Germline V gives CDR1 KGHSH, CDR2 LQKENI. In DNA, the CDR3 is TGTGCCAGCTCCGAGAGGGGGGGTCCCAACGAGCAGTACTTC. Translation gives CASSERGGPNEQYF.

The chain employs TRBV4-3 and TRBJ2-1; possibly TRBD1 or TRBD2 for D (5 bases each). The CDR3 contains 15 residues. CDR1 and CDR2 (germline): LGHNA, YSLEER. The V end lost 2 bases, the J end lost 14 bases, and 22 bases lay between the germline ends. The CDR3 spells CASSQQSALRDRKFF. For the CDR3, the DNA is TGCGCCAGCAGCCAACAATCGGCCCTCCGGGACCGGAAGTTCTTC.

This clonotype appeared many times. The chain is built from TRBV24-1 and TRBJ2-4; possible D gene TRBD1, 6 bases. Germline V lookup: CDR1 KGHDR, CDR2 SFDVKD. Trimming stripped 4 bases from V and 0 bases from J, with 9 bases between. The length of the CDR3 is 15 residues. CDR3 in amino acids: CATSDPRGAKNIQYF. CDR3 coding DNA: TGTGCCACCAGTGACCCCAGGGGAGCCAAAAACATTCAGTACTTC.

This clonotype appeared a few times. The chain is built from TRBV28 and TRBJ2-5; the match to TRBD2 covers 11 bases. Germline assignment: CDR1 MDHEN and CDR2 SYDVKM. The CDR3 is 16 residues long. The V segment lost 5 bases and the J segment 0 bases; nucleotides outside the gene matches: 5. Here the CDR3 DNA reads TGTGCCAGCAGTAAATATAGCGGGAGGGACCAAGAGACCCAGTACTTC. This translates into CASSKYSGRDQETQYF.

The chain carries TRBV13 and TRBJ2-1, with 9 positions matching TRBD1. This CDR3 has 15 residues. The germline V gene encodes CDR1 PRHDT and CDR2 FYEKMQ (reference sequence). The ends lost 5 bases at V and 5 bases at J; junction bases unmatched: 7. CDR3 sequence (DNA): TGTGCCAGCAGCCAGGACAGGGGATTTCACAATGAGCAGTTCTTC. This codes for CASSQDRGFHNEQFF.

This clonotype was detected only a few times. V usage is TRBV12-3 or TRBV12-4 and J usage is TRBJ2-7; either TRBD1 or TRBD2 may fit D (5 bases each). Trimming stripped 7 bases from V and 5 bases from J, with 18 bases between. This CDR3 contains 14 residues. The DNA for the CDR3 is TGTGCCAGCACCGGCGGGCAGGGTAGGAACGAGCAGTACTTC. Translated, it gives CASTGGQGRNEQYF.

The chain combines TRBV11-1 with TRBJ2-1, with TRBD2 identical over 9 bases. V shed 5 bases, J shed 4 bases, and the junction held 18 bases outside the gene matches. Germline V gene lookup returns CDR1 SGHAT and CDR2 FQDESV (reference sequence). This CDR3 contains 19 residues. CDR3 sequence (DNA): TGTGCCAGCAGCGGTCGGACACGGGGCGGGAGGGAGAGGTACAATGAGCAGTTCTTC. It codes for CASSGRTRGGRERYNEQFF.

V usage is TRBV3-1 and J usage is TRBJ1-2, with 9 bases lining up with TRBD1. There are 14 residues in the CDR3. Germline trimming cut 6 bases from V and 2 bases from J; bases unmatched to any gene: 4. CDR1 is LGHDT and CDR2 is YNNKEL in the germline V gene (reference sequence). The CDR3 loop is CASRPGTGNYGYTF. The CDR3 DNA follows: TGTGCCAGCAGACCAGGGACAGGGAACTATGGCTACACCTTC.

This clonotype has a count of ten or more. This chain uses TRBV4-3 with TRBJ2-5; D uncertain. This CDR3 contains 13 residues. Between the trimmed V and J ends, which lost 1 base and 5 bases, there was a span of 8 bases. Germline V gene sequence: CDR1 LGHNA, CDR2 YSLEER. The DNA of the CDR3 is TGCGCCAGCAGCCAAGCCCGGTATGAGACCCAGTACTTC. Encoded protein: CASSQARYETQYF.

This sequence joins TRBV24-1 and TRBJ2-1; 8 bases align to TRBD2. CDR3 size: 15 residues. In germline, CDR1 is KGHDR, CDR2 SFDVKD. V was clipped by 9 bases and J by 1 base; unmatched bases: 7. The CDR3 spells CATSKRGPSYNEQFF. CDR3 DNA sequence: TGTGCCACCTCGAAGCGGGGGCCGTCCTACAATGAGCAGTTCTTC.

This clonotype was seen a few times. V gene TRBV12-3 or TRBV12-4 combines with J gene TRBJ1-3; the D gene is possibly TRBD1 (6 bases). This CDR3 comprises 14 residues. The V gene lost 4 bases and the J gene lost 3 bases, with 10 bases spanning the gap. The CDR3 loop is CASSSYRDGNTIYF. CDR3 nucleotides: TGTGCCAGCAGTTCCTACAGGGATGGAAACACCATATATTTT.

This clonotype was seen repeatedly, ten times or more. The chain links TRBV27 to TRBJ2-7, with D possibly being TRBD2 (5 bases). The CDR3 is made up of 14 amino acids. CDR1 is MNHEY, CDR2 SMNVEV, per germline (reference sequence). V lost 7 bases and J lost 1, with 14 bases in between. The CDR3 spells CASTTAPGSYEQYF. CDR3 DNA sequence: TGTGCCAGCACAACAGCGCCGGGGTCCTACGAGCAGTACTTC.

This clonotype has a count of ten or more. This chain joins TRBV7-9 and TRBJ1-1; D is possibly TRBD1 (5 bases). In germline, CDR1 is SEHNR, CDR2 FQNEAQ (reference sequence). CDR3 size: 15 residues. Deletions cut 5 bases from V and 2 bases from J, with 15 bases between. The CDR3 region has the DNA TGTGCCAGCAGCCCCGTGGGGGGATCAAACACTGAAGCTTTCTTT. Protein: CASSPVGGSNTEAFF.